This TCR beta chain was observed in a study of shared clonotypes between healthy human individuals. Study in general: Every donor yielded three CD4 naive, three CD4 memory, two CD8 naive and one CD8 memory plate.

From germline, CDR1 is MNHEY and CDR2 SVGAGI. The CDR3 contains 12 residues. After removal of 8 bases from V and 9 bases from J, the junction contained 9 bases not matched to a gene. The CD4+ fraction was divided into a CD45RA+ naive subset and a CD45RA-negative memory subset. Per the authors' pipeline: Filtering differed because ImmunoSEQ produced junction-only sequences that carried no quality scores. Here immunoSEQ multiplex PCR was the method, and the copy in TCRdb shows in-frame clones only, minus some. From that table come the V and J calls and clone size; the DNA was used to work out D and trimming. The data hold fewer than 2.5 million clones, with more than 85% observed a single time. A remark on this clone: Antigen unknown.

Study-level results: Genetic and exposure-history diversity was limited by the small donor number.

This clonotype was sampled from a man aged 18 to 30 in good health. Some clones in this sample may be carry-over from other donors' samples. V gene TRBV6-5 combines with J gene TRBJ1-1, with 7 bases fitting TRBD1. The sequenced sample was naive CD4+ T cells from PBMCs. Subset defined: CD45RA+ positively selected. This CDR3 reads CASGGGAGQAFF. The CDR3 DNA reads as TGTGCCAGCGGAGGGGGCGCGGGTCAAGCTTTCTTT.